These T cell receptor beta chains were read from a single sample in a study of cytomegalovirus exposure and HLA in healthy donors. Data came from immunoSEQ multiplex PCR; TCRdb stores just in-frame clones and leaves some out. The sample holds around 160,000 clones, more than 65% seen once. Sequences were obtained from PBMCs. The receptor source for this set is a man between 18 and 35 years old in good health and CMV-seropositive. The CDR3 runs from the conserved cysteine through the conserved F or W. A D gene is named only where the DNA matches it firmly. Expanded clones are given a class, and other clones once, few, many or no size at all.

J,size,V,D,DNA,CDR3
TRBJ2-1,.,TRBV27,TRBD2,TGTGCCAGCAGTTTACCACTAGCGGGACCCTACAATGAGCAGTTCTTC,CASSLPLAGPYNEQFF
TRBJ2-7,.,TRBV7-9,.,TGTGCCAGCAGATCGACCTTGACAAGCGAGCAGTACTTC,CASRSTLTSEQYF
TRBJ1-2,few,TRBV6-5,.,TGTGCCAGCAGTTATGACAGGAGCTATGGCTACACCTTC,CASSYDRSYGYTF
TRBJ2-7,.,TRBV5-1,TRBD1,TGCGCCAGCAGCGGTGGGACAGGGGGCGACGAGCAGTACTTC,CASSGGTGGDEQYF
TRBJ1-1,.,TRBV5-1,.,TGCGCCAGCATTGTCGGAGCTGAAGCTTTCTTT,CASIVGAEAFF
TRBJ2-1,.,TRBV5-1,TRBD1,TGCGCCAGCAGCTTGGTAACAGGGGGTTACTCCTACAATGAGCAGTTCTTC,CASSLVTGGYSYNEQFF
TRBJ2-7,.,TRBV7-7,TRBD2,TGTGCTAGCAGCTTAGACCTAGCGGGAGGCCGGCGAGGCGAGCAGTACTTC,CASSLDLAGGRRGEQYF
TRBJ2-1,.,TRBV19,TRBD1,TGTGCCAGTAGTGTACGGACAGGGCTATTGAACAATGAGCAGTTCTTC,CASSVRTGLLNNEQFF
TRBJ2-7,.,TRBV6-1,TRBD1,TGTGCCAGCAGTAAAGAACCGGGACAGAGTTTCTACGAGCAGTACTTC,CASSKEPGQSFYEQYF
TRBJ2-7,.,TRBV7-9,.,TGTGCCAGCAGCTCCTACTCCTTACGGGAGCAGTACTTC,CASSSYSLREQYF
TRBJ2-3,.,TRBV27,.,TGTGCCAGCAGTTTTTATGCAGGAACTGGCACAGATACGCAGTATTTT,CASSFYAGTGTDTQYF
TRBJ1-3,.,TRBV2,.,TGTGCCAGCAGTGAATTGGATGGCAGGGATAGGAACACCATATATTTT,CASSELDGRDRNTIYF
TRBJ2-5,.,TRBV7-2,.,TGTGCCAGCAGCTCCATGAGGCACGGCCAGACAGAGACCCAGTACTTC,CASSSMRHGQTETQYF
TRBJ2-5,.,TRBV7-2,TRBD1,TGTGCCAGCAGTCCCGGGACAGGTGCCCAAGAGACCCAGTACTTC,CASSPGTGAQETQYF
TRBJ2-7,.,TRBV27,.,TGTGCCAGCAGTCCAGGGACTTTATCCTACGAGCAGTACTTC,CASSPGTLSYEQYF